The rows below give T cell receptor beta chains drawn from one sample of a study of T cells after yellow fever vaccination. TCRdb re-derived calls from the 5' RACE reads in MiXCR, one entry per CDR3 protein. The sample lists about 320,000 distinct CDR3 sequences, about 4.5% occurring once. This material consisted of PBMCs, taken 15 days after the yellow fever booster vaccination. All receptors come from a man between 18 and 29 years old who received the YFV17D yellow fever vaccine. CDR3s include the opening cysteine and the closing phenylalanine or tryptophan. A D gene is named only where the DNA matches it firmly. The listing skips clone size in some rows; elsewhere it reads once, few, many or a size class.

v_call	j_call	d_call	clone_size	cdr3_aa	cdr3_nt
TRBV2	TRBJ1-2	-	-	CASRTGRVSHGYTF	TGTGCCAGCAGGACCGGACGGGTTTCTCATGGCTACACCTTC
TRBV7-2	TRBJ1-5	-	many	CASSLRGGDQPQHF	TGTGCCAGCAGCCTCCGCGGGGGGGATCAGCCCCAGCATTTT
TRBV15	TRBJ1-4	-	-	CATSREAGNEKLFF	TGTGCCACCAGCAGAGAGGCGGGGAATGAAAAACTGTTTTTT
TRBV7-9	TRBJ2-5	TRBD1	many	CASSSTGPQETQYF	TGTGCCAGCAGCTCGACAGGGCCCCAAGAGACCCAGTACTTC
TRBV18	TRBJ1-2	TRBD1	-	CASSPTGTGSYGYTF	TGTGCCAGCTCACCCACCGGGACAGGGAGCTATGGCTACACCTTC
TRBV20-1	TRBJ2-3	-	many	CSASSRATTDTQYF	TGCAGTGCTAGTTCGCGGGCTACCACAGATACGCAGTATTTT
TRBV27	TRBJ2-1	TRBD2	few	CASVPASGGRINEQFF	TGTGCCAGCGTGCCCGCTAGCGGGGGGCGGATTAATGAGCAGTTCTTC
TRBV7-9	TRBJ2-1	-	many	CASSHSGGDNEQFF	TGTGCCAGCAGCCACTCCGGGGGCGACAATGAGCAGTTCTTC
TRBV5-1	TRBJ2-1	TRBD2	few	CASSLARGEFFF	TGCGCCAGCAGCTTGGCCCGGGGGGAGTTTTTCTTC
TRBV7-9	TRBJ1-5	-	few	CASSLSGAQPQHF	TGTGCCAGCAGCCTCTCAGGGGCGCAGCCCCAGCATTTT
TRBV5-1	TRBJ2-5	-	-	CASSFPGEETQYF	TGCGCCAGCAGCTTCCCTGGGGAAGAGACCCAGTACTTC
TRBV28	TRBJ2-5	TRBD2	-	CASSSAWERGDETQYF	TGTGCCAGCAGTTCCGCGTGGGAGCGGGGTGACGAGACCCAGTACTTC
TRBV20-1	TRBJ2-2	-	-	CSARETNTGELFF	TGCAGTGCTAGAGAAACGAACACCGGGGAGCTGTTTTTT
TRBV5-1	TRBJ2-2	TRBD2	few	CASSLGTGGARELFF	TGCGCCAGCAGCTTGGGTACCGGGGGGGCCCGGGAGCTGTTTTTT
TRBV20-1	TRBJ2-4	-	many	CSAPPVSGALAKNIQYF	TGCAGTGCCCCCCCAGTGAGTGGGGCCCTAGCCAAAAACATTCAGTACTTC
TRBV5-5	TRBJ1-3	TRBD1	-	CASSGGTGPFSGNTIYF	TGTGCCAGCAGCGGCGGGACAGGCCCCTTTTCAGGAAACACCATATATTTT
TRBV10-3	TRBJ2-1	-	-	CAISEPDLTEQMYNEQFF	TGTGCCATCAGTGAGCCCGACCTGACAGAGCAAATGTACAATGAGCAGTTCTTC